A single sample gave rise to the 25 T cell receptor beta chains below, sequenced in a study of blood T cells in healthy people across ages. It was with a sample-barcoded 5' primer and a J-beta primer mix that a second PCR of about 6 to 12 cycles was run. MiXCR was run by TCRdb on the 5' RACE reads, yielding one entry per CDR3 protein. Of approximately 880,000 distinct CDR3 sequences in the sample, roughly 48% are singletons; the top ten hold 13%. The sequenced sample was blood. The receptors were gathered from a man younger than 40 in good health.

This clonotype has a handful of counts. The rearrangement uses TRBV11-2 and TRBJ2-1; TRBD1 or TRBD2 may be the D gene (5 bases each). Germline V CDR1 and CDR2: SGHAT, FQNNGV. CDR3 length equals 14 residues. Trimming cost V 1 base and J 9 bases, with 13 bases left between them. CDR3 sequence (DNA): TGTGCCAGCAGCTTAGGGCAGGGACCCCCTGAGCAGTTCTTC. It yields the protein CASSLGQGPPEQFF.

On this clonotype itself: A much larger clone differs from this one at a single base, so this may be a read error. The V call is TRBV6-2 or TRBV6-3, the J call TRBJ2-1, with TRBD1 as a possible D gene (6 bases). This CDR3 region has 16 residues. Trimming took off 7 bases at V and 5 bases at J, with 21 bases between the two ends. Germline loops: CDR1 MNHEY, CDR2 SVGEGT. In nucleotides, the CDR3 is TGTGCCAGCAATGAGTGGCAACAGGGTGGGGACAATGAGCAGTTCTTC. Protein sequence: CASNEWQQGGDNEQFF.

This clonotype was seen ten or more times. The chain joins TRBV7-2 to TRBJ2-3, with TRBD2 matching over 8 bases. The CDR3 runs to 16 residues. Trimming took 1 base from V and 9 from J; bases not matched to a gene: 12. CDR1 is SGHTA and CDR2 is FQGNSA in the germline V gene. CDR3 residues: CASSLDQRGTGETQYF. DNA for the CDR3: TGTGCCAGCAGCTTAGACCAGCGGGGGACCGGAGAAACGCAGTATTTT.

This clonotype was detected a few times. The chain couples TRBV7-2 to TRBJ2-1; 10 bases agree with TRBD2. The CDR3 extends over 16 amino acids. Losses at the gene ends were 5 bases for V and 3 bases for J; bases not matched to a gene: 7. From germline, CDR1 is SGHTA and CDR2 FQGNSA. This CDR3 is CASSILAGTIYNEQFF. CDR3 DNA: TGTGCCAGCAGCATACTAGCGGGGACAATCTACAATGAGCAGTTCTTC.

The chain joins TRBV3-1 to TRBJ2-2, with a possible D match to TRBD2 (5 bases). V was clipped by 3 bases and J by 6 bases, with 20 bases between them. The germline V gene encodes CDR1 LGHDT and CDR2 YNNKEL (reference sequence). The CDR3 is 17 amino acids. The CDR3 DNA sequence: TGTGCCAGCAGCCATAGCGAGTTATCGTATTCCTCCGGGGAGCTGTTTTTT. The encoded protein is CASSHSELSYSSGELFF.

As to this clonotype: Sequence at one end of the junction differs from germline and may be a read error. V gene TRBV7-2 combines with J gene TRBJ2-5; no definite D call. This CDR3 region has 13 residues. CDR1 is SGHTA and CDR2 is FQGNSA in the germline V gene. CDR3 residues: CASNLPRQATQYF. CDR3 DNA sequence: TGTGCCAGCAACTTACCACGGCAAGCGACCCAGTACTTC.

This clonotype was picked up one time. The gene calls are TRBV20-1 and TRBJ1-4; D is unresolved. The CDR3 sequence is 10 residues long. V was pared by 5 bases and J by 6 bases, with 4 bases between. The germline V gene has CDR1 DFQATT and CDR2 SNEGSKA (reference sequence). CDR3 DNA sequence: TGCAGTGCTCTAGATGAAAAACTGTTTTTT. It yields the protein CSALDEKLFF.

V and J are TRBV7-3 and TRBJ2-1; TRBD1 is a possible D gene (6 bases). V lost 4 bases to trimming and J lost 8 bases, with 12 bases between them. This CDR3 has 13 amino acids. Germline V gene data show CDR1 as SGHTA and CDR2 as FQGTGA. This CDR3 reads CASSYGQRDEQFF. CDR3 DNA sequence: TGTGCCAGCAGCTACGGACAGCGAGATGAGCAGTTCTTC.

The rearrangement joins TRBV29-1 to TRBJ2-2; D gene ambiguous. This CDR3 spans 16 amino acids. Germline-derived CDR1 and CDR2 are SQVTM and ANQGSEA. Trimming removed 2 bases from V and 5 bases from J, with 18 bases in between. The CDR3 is CSVESKEAGHTGELFF. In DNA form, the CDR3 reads TGCAGCGTTGAAAGTAAAGAGGCAGGTCATACCGGGGAGCTGTTTTTT.

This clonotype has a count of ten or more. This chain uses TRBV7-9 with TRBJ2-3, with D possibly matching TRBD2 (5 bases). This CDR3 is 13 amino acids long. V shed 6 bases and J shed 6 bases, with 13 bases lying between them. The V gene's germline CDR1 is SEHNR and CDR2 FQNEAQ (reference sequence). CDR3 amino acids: CASRSGMTDTQYF. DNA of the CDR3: TGTGCCAGCAGGTCCGGGATGACTGATACGCAGTATTTT.

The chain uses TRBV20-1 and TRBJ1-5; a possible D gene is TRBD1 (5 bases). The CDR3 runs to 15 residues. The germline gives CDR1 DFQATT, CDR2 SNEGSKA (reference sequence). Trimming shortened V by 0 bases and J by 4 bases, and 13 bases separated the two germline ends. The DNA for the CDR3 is TGCAGTGCTAGAGATAGGAGGGGTCGGAATCAGCCCCAGCATTTT. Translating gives CSARDRRGRNQPQHF.

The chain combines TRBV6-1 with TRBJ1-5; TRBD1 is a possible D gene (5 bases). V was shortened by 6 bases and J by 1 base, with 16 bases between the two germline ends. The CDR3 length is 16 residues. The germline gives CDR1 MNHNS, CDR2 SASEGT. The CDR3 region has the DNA TGTGCCAGCAGGAAGGGAGGGGTGGTAAGCAATCAGCCCCAGCATTTT. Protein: CASRKGGVVSNQPQHF.

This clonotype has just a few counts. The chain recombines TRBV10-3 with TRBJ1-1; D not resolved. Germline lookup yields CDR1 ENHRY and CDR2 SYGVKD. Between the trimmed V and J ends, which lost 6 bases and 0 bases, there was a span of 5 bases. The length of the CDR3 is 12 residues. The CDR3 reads CAIRAVNTEAFF. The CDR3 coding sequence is TGTGCCATCAGAGCGGTGAACACTGAAGCTTTCTTT.

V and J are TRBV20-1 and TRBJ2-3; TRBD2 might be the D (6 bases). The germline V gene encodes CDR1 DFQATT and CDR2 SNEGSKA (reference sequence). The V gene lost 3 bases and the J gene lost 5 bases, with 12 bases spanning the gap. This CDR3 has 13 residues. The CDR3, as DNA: TGCAGTGCTAGCCCCCCGGGGGTAGATACGCAGTATTTT. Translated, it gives CSASPPGVDTQYF.

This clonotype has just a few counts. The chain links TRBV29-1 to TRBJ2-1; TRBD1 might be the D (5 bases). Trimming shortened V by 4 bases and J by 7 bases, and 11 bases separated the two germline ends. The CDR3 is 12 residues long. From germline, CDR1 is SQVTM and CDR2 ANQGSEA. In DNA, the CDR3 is TGCAGCGTTGGGTTTAAGGGGAATGAGCAGTTCTTC. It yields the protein CSVGFKGNEQFF.

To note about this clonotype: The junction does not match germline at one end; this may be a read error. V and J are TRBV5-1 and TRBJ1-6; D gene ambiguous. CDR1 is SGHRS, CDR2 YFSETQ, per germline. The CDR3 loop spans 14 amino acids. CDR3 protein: CASSLRAQDSPPHF. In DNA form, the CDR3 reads TGCGCCAGCAGCTTGCGTGCCCAGGATTCACCCCCCCACTTT.

The CDR3 nucleotides are TGTGCCAGGCGATCCGGGATGGGGTTTTCTAATGAGCAGTTCTTC. This codes for CARRSGMGFSNEQFF. J is TRBJ2-1 and V is TRBV2, with a possible D match to TRBD2 (5 bases). Trimming removed 9 bases at V and 7 bases at J, with 22 bases between. Germline CDR1 is SNHLY and CDR2 is FYNNEI. CDR3 length: 15 amino acids. Combining the CDR3 with reference TRBV2 and TRBJ2-1 gives the whole variable domain EPEVTQTPSHQVTQMGQEVILRCVPISNHLYFYWYRQILGQKVEFLVSFYNNEISEKSEIFDDQFSVERPDGSNFTLKIRSTKLEDSAMYFCARRSGMGFSNEQFFGPGTRLTVL.

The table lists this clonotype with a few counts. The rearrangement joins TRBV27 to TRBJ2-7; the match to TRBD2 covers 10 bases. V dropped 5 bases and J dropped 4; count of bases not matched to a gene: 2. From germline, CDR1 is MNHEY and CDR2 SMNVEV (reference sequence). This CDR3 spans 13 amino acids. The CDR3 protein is CASSLAGEYEQYF. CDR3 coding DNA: TGTGCCAGCAGTCTAGCGGGGGAGTACGAGCAGTACTTC.

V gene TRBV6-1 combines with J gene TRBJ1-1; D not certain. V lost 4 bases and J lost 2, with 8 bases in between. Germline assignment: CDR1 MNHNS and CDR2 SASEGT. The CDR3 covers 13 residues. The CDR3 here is CASSARHNTEAFF. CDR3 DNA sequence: TGTGCCAGCAGTGCCAGGCATAACACTGAAGCTTTCTTT.

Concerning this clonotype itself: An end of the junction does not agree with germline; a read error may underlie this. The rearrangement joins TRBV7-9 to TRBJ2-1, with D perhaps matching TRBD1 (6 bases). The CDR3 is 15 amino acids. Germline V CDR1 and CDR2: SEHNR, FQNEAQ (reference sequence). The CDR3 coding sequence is TGTGCCAGCAGCCCAGAGACAGGACCCTACAAAGAGCAGTTCTTC. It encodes CASSPETGPYKEQFF.

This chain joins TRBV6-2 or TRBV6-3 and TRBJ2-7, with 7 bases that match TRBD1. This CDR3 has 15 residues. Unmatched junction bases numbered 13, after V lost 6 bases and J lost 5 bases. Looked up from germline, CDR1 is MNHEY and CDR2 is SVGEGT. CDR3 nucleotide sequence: TGTGCCAGCAGCCCCGGGACAGACGTTGCCCACGAGCAGTACTTC. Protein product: CASSPGTDVAHEQYF.

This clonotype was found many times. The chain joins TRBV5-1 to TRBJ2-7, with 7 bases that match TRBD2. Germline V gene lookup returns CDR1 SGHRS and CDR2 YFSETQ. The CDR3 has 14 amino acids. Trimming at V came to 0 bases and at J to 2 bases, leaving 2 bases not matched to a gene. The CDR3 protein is CASSLEGLTYEQYF. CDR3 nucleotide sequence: TGCGCCAGCAGCTTGGAGGGACTAACCTACGAGCAGTACTTC.

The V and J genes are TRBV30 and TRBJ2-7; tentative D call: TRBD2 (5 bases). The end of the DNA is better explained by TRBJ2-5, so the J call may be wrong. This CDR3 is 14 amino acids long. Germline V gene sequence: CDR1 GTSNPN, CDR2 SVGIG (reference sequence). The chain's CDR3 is CAWSVKEVWETQYF. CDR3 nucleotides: TGTGCCTGGAGTGTAAAGGAGGTTTGGGAGACCCAGTACTTC.

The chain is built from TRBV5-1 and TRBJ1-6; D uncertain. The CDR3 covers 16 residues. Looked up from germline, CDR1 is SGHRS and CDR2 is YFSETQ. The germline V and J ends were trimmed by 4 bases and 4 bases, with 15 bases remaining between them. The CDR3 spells CASSAQVGGYNSPLHF. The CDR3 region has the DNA TGCGCCAGCAGCGCGCAAGTCGGAGGGTATAATTCACCCCTCCACTTT.

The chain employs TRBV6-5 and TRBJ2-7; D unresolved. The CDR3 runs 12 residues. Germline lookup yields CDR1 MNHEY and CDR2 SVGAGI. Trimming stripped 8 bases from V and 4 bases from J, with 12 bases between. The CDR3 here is CASGRIEYEQYF. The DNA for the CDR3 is TGTGCCAGCGGTCGGATCGAGTACGAGCAGTACTTC.